The TCR beta chain under discussion was sequenced for a study of Tregs in tolerant kidney transplant recipients. General study points: The most relevant donor-specific Treg TCRbeta repertoire apparently came from expansion with activated donor B cells. In tolerant patients, donor-specific Tregs outgrew total Tregs, suggesting antigen-driven expansion. Validation in larger populations is needed because few patients were studied. No direct test of biological reproducibility was done here.

Profiling relied on immunoSEQ multiplex PCR, and the TCRdb table lists in-frame clones only, not all of them. The sample lists about 100,000 clones, over 85% occurring once. Trimming pared 5 bases from V and 6 bases from J, leaving 14 bases between. Germline V lookup: CDR1 SEHNR, CDR2 FQNEAQ (reference sequence). This CDR3 comprises 14 residues. Recipients received nonmyeloablative bone marrow transplants from related graft donors, with transient mixed chimerism. Notes on this clone: Its matching antigen is unknown.

Source: CD4+ T cells from blood (PBMCs), taken 12 months after the transplant. This TCR was recovered from a human patient who received a combined kidney and bone marrow transplant. Some of the T cells may derive from the graft donor. The chain links TRBV7-9 to TRBJ1-5; tentative D call: TRBD1 (6 bases). The CDR3 region is CASSPGGLSQPQHF. For the CDR3, the DNA is TGTGCCAGCAGCCCCGGGGGGCTCAGTCAGCCCCAGCATTTT.